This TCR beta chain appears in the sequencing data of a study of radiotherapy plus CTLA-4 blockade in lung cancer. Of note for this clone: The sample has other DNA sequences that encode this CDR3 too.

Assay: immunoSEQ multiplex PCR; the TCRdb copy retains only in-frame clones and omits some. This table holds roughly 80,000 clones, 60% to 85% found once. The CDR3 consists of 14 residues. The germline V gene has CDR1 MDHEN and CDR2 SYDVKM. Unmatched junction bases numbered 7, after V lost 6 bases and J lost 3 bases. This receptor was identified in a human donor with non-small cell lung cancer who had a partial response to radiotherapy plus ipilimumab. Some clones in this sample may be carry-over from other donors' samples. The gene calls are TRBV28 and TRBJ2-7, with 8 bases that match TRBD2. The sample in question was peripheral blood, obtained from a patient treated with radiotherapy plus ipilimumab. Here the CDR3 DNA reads TGTGCCAGCAGGGGTACGGGGGGGAGCTACGAGCAGTACTTC. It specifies CASRGTGGSYEQYF.